A single sample gave rise to the 6 T cell receptor beta chains below, sequenced in a study of T-cell memory formation after mild COVID-19. TCRdb fed the 5' RACE reads into MiXCR, producing one record per CDR3 protein. The sample records more than 80,000 distinct CDR3 sequences, 9.5% to 15% being singletons. The sample was PBMCs or a T cell subset sorted from them (not recorded which). Receptors were obtained from an adult woman who had mild COVID-19 (a few samples of this study predate the infection). Cell type and time point are not known.

The chain is built from TRBV6-6 and TRBJ1-1; 7 bases match TRBD1. The V gene's germline CDR1 is MNHNY and CDR2 SVGAGI (reference sequence). This CDR3 is 15 amino acids long. V shed 6 bases and J 1 base; nucleotides not matched to a gene: 8. In nucleotides, the CDR3 is TGTGCCAGCAGCAAAACGGGACAGAAGAACACTGAAGCTTTCTTT. Its protein product is CASSKTGQKNTEAFF.

This chain connects TRBV5-1 to TRBJ2-5; D possibly corresponds to TRBD1 (6 bases). The V end was cut by 3 bases, the J end by 5 bases, with 17 bases between. This CDR3 is 15 amino acids long. Per the germline V gene, CDR1 is SGHRS and CDR2 is YFSETQ. In nucleotides, the CDR3 is TGCGCCAGCAGCTCAACCGGACCTACAGGGGAGACCCAGTACTTC. It is translated as CASSSTGPTGETQYF.

This clonotype was detected only a few times. The chain employs TRBV12-3 or TRBV12-4 and TRBJ2-2; D is possibly TRBD1 (7 bases). Trimming removed 7 bases from V and 2 bases from J, with 17 bases in between. The length of the CDR3 is 16 residues. CDR3 bases: TGTGCCAGCACCCTGGACAGGCGGGATAACACCGGGGAGCTGTTTTTT. Its translation: CASTLDRRDNTGELFF.

The rearrangement uses TRBV13 and TRBJ1-6; D remains unclear. The CDR3 length is 16 residues. V was clipped by 0 bases and J by 0 bases, with 6 bases between them. The V gene's germline CDR1 is PRHDT and CDR2 FYEKMQ (reference sequence). This chain's CDR3 is CASSLGGSSYNSPLHF. The CDR3, as DNA: TGTGCCAGCAGCTTAGGAGGGAGCTCCTATAATTCACCCCTCCACTTT. Together with reference TRBV13 and TRBJ1-6, the CDR3 gives the full variable domain: AAGVIQSPRHLIKEKRETATLKCYPIPRHDTVYWYQQGPGQDPQFLISFYEKMQSDKGSIPDRFSAQQFSDYHSELNMSSLELGDSALYFCASSLGGSSYNSPLHFGNGTRLTVT.

This clonotype was seen only a few times. The chain combines TRBV6-1 with TRBJ2-1, with D unresolved. Germline V gives CDR1 MNHNS, CDR2 SASEGT. V lost 2 bases to trimming and J lost 8 bases, with 4 bases between them. The CDR3 loop spans 11 amino acids. CDR3 sequence reads: CASSEMDEQFF. In DNA, the CDR3 is TGTGCCAGCAGTGAAATGGATGAGCAGTTCTTC.

The chain joins TRBV10-3 to TRBJ2-3; 7 bases match TRBD2. The germline CDR1 and CDR2 sequences are ENHRY and SYGVKD. The trim removed 0 bases at V and 2 bases at J, leaving 8 bases unmatched. CDR3 length: 17 amino acids. The DNA of the CDR3 is TGTGCCATCAGTGAGTCGTCTGGGGCGGGAGCCACAGATACGCAGTATTTT. This translates into CAISESSGAGATDTQYF.